This T cell receptor (beta chain) was sequenced during a study of cytomegalovirus exposure and HLA in healthy donors. The PCR ran on 60 Vbeta and 13 Jbeta primers. The protocol was immunoSEQ multiplex PCR, while the TCRdb copy is restricted to in-frame clones and leaves out a portion. The sample includes 110,000 to 150,000 clones, roughly three quarters of them seen just once. Germline CDR1 SGHRS, CDR2 YFSETQ. The CDR3 length is 15 residues. Trimming removed 4 bases from V and 3 bases from J; junction bases left unmatched: 9. Input material: PBMCs. This TCR derives from a female donor in good health and CMV-seronegative. The V gene is TRBV5-1, the J gene TRBJ1-2; TRBD1 matches 7 bases. The CDR3 DNA reads TGCGCCAGCAGCCTGGGGGACAGTTACTACTATGGCTACACCTTC. Its translation is CASSLGDSYYYGYTF. The whole variable domain, filled in from reference TRBV5-1 and TRBJ1-2, reads KAGVTQTPRYLIKTRGQQVTLSCSPISGHRSVSWYQQTPGQGLQFLFEYFSETQRNKGNFPGRFSGRQFSNSRSEMNVSTLELGDSALYLCASSLGDSYYYGYTFGSGTRLTVV.